This passage covers 10 T cell receptor beta chains from one sample sequenced in a study of T-cell reconstitution after alpha-beta-depleted transplantation in children. A TCRbeta library incorporating unique molecular identifiers was prepared. TCRdb independently ran MiXCR on the PCR reads; one entry per CDR3 protein. The sample shows approximately 240,000 distinct CDR3 sequences, 8.5% to 10% of them seen only once. Specimen: PBMCs from the stem cell graft donor, collected from the stem cell graft. The receptors stem from a human donor who donated a stem cell graft to a child with acute lymphoblastic leukemia.

This chain joins TRBV7-9 and TRBJ2-1; 8 positions match TRBD1. The length of the CDR3 is 17 residues. The V and J ends lost 4 bases and 9 bases, in that order; junction bases with no gene match: 17. Germline loops: CDR1 SEHNR, CDR2 FQNEAQ (reference sequence). CDR3 loop: CASSYLTTDREVGEQFF. In nucleotides, the CDR3 is TGTGCCAGCAGCTATCTCACGACGGACAGGGAGGTGGGTGAGCAGTTCTTC. Full variable domain (outside the CDR3, taken from reference TRBV7-9 and TRBJ2-1): DTGVSQNPRHKITKRGQNVTFRCDPISEHNRLYWYRQTLGQGPEFLTYFQNEAQLEKSRLLSDRFSAERPKGSFSTLEIQRTEQGDSAMYLCASSYLTTDREVGEQFFGPGTRLTVL.

The chain recombines TRBV16 with TRBJ1-1, with a possible D match to TRBD1 (5 bases). Trimming pared 0 bases from V and 7 bases from J, leaving 12 bases between. This CDR3 is 14 amino acids long. Germline CDR1 reads KGHSY; CDR2 reads FQNENV. In DNA, the CDR3 is TGTGCCAGCAGCCAATCGGGCAGGGCCAATGAAGCTTTCTTT. Translated, it gives CASSQSGRANEAFF.

V gene TRBV18 combines with J gene TRBJ1-1; maybe TRBD1 (6 bases). Germline V CDR1 and CDR2: KGHSH, LQKENI. The CDR3 length is 14 residues. Trimming took 2 bases from V and 10 from J, leaving 17 bases between them. CDR3 in DNA: TGTGCCAGCTCACCAACACAGGGAAAGATCTCAGCTTTCTTT. This translates into CASSPTQGKISAFF. The full variable domain, completed using reference TRBV18 and TRBJ1-1, is NAGVMQNPRHLVRRRGQEARLRCSPMKGHSHVYWYRQLPEEGLKFMVYLQKENIIDESGMPKERFSAEFPKEGPSILRIQQVVRGDSAAYFCASSPTQGKISAFFGQGTRLTVV.

This clonotype was seen a few times. The V gene is TRBV2, the J gene TRBJ1-4, with D uncertain. The CDR3 totals 14 residues. V shed 9 bases and J shed 4 bases, with 15 bases lying between them. CDR1 SNHLY and CDR2 FYNNEI come from the germline V gene. The CDR3 here is CASAVLVNNEKLFF. The CDR3 DNA follows: TGTGCCAGTGCTGTTCTGGTTAATAATGAAAAACTGTTTTTT.

This clonotype was counted many times. This sequence may be a read error, since a much larger clone differs from it by one base. The chain has TRBV18 and TRBJ2-7; D uncertain. The germline gives CDR1 KGHSH, CDR2 LQKENI. The CDR3 has 14 residues. Trimming shortened V by 4 bases and J by 7 bases, and 17 bases separated the two germline ends. The CDR3 DNA follows: TGTGCCAGCTCACTAGCTGGATTAGGGTTGGAGCAGTACTTC. It encodes CASSLAGLGLEQYF.

The V and J genes are TRBV20-1 and TRBJ1-1; D unclear. V dropped 6 bases and J dropped 7 bases, with 18 bases sitting between them. The CDR3 consists of 13 residues. The germline CDR1 and CDR2 sequences are DFQATT and SNEGSKA (reference sequence). CDR3 loop: CSARSGGWVEAFF. CDR3 nucleotides: TGCAGTGCCCGGTCGGGAGGGTGGGTTGAAGCTTTCTTT.

This clonotype occurred many times. J is TRBJ1-1 and V is TRBV6-2 or TRBV6-3; the D is unclear. CDR3 size: 11 residues. Looked up from germline, CDR1 is MNHEY and CDR2 is SVGEGT. Deletions cut 6 bases from V and 7 bases from J, with 9 bases between. Written as DNA, the CDR3 is TGTGCCAGCAGAACCGGGCGTGAAGCTTTCTTT. As protein: CASRTGREAFF.

This clonotype was picked up a small number of times. The rearrangement uses TRBV13 and TRBJ2-7; D is perhaps TRBD1 or TRBD2 (5 bases each). V dropped 6 bases and J dropped 3 bases, with 18 bases sitting between them. The CDR3 length is 15 residues. Germline lookup yields CDR1 PRHDT and CDR2 FYEKMQ (reference sequence). The CDR3 nucleotides read TGTGCCAGCAGTGAGGGACCGACTCCGGGCTACGAGCAGTACTTC. Translating gives CASSEGPTPGYEQYF.

A few counts support this clonotype. This rearrangement joins TRBV24-1 to TRBJ1-5; the D is unclear. Germline V gene sequence: CDR1 KGHDR, CDR2 SFDVKD. Trimming cost V 0 bases and J 0 bases, with 8 bases left between them. The length of the CDR3 is 16 residues. CDR3 DNA: TGTGCCACCAGTGATTTGCTCGGCTATAGCAATCAGCCCCAGCATTTT. It codes for CATSDLLGYSNQPQHF.

CDR3 nucleotides: TGCAGTGCTATGTCCCCAGGCCGCTATGGCTACACCTTC. Its translation is CSAMSPGRYGYTF. This chain uses TRBV20-1 with TRBJ1-2; D unresolved. Germline loops: CDR1 DFQATT, CDR2 SNEGSKA (reference sequence). The CDR3 loop spans 13 amino acids. Trimming removed 4 bases at V and 4 bases at J, with 13 bases between.